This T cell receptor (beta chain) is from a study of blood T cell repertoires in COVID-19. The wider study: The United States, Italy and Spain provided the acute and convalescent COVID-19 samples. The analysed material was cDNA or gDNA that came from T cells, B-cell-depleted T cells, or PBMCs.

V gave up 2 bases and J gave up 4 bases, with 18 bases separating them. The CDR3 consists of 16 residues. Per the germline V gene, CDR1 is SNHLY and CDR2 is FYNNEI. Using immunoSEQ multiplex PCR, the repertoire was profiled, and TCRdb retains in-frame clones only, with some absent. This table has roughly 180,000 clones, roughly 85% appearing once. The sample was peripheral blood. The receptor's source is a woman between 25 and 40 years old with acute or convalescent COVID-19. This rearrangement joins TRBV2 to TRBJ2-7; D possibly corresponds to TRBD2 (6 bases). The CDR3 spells CASSESYSGTAYEQYF. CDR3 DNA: TGTGCCAGCAGTGAATCATATAGCGGTACAGCGTACGAGCAGTACTTC.